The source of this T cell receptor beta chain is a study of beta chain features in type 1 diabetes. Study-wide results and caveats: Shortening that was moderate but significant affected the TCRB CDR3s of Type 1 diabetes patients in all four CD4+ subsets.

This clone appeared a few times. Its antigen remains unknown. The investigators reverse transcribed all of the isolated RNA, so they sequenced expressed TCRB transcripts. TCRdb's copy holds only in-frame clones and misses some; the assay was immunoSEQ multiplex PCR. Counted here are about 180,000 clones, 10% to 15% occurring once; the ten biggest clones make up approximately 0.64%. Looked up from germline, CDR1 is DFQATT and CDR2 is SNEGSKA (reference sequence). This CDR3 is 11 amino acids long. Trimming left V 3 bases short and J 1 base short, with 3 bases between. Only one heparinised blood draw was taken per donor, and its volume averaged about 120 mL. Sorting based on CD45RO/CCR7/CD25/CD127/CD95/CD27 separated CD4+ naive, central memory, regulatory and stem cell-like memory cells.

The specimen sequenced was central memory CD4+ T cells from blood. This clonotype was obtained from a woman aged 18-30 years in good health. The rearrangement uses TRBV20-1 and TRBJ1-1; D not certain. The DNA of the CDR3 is TGCAGTGCTAGTCAGAACACTGAAGCTTTCTTT. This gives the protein CSASQNTEAFF.